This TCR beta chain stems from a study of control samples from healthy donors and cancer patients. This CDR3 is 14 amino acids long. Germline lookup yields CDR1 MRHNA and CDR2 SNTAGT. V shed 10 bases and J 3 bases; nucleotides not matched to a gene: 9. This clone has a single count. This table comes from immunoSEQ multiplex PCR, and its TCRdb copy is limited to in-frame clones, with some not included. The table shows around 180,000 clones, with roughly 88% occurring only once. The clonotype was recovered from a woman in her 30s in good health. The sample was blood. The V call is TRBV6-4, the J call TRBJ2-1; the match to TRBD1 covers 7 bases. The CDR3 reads CATARDRHYNEQFF. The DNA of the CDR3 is TGTGCCACTGCGAGGGACAGACACTACAATGAGCAGTTCTTC.